These 8 T cell receptor beta chains originate from one sample sequenced in a study of vaccination and CD4 T cells after COVID-19. Time point described: late sampling 161 to 241 days after vaccination in a few convalescent patients. TCRdb re-called the PCR reads through MiXCR, storing one row per CDR3 protein. The repertoire holds 35,000 to 45,000 distinct CDR3 sequences, with around 33% as singletons. Source: CD4+ T cells from blood, taken about 7 months after SARS-CoV-2 vaccination. The receptors were gathered from a human donor who had recovered from COVID-19.

J is TRBJ1-1 and V is TRBV20-1, with D hard to call. With 4 bases removed from V and 5 bases from J, the gap between germline ends came to 17 bases. The germline gives CDR1 DFQATT, CDR2 SNEGSKA (reference sequence). The CDR3 consists of 14 residues. The CDR3 nucleotides are TGCAGTGCTATCGTACCCCGTGGGTCGACTGAAGCTTTCTTT. Its protein product is CSAIVPRGSTEAFF.

This clonotype was recorded once. The rearrangement links TRBV27 to TRBJ2-7; 8 nucleotides align to TRBD1. The CDR3 has 14 amino acids. Germline values: CDR1 MNHEY, CDR2 SMNVEV (reference sequence). With V trimmed by 4 bases and J by 4 bases, 6 bases remained unmatched. CDR3 bases: TGTGCCAGCAGTTATCGGACAGGGAAATACGAGCAGTACTTC. This sequence encodes CASSYRTGKYEQYF.

This clonotype was detected a few times. The V call is TRBV7-9, the J call TRBJ2-7, with no clear D. Deletions cut 0 bases from V and 3 bases from J, with 12 bases between. The germline V gene encodes CDR1 SEHNR and CDR2 FQNEAQ (reference sequence). CDR3 size: 15 residues. The CDR3 is CASSLASGLGYEQYF. CDR3 DNA: TGTGCCAGCAGCTTAGCTTCTGGCCTCGGCTACGAGCAGTACTTC.

The chain uses TRBV20-1 and TRBJ2-7; 7 nucleotides align to TRBD1. This CDR3 has 13 amino acids. V lost 5 bases to trimming and J lost 5 bases; unmatched junction nucleotides: 9. Germline CDR1 is DFQATT and CDR2 is SNEGSKA (reference sequence). The CDR3 sequence: CSARDGRGHEQYF. CDR3 coding DNA: TGCAGTGCTCGCGACGGAAGGGGGCACGAGCAGTACTTC.

This chain joins TRBV11-3 and TRBJ2-5; tentatively, D is TRBD2 (5 bases). The CDR3 runs 13 residues. Looked up from germline, CDR1 is SGHNT and CDR2 is YENEEA. With 5 bases removed from V and 3 bases from J, the gap between germline ends came to 10 bases. DNA of the CDR3: TGTGCCAGCAGCCCACGGGGAAAAGAGACCCAGTACTTC. Translated, it gives CASSPRGKETQYF.

The V call is TRBV28, the J call TRBJ1-5, with 9 bases fitting TRBD1. The V and J ends lost 3 bases and 1 base, in that order; junction bases with no gene match: 10. CDR1 is MDHEN and CDR2 is SYDVKM in the germline V gene. This CDR3 comprises 18 residues. CDR3 sequence (DNA): TGTGCCAGCAGTTTCCTGGGCGGGACAGGGTTCAGCAATCAGCCCCAGCATTTT. Amino acids: CASSFLGGTGFSNQPQHF.

The chain joins TRBV28 to TRBJ2-3; 8 positions match TRBD1. Germline V lookup: CDR1 MDHEN, CDR2 SYDVKM. V lost 4 bases to trimming and J lost 1 base; unmatched junction nucleotides: 1. The CDR3 is 14 amino acids. DNA of the CDR3: TGTGCCAGCAGTTCGGACAGGGGCACAGATACGCAGTATTTT. Translating it yields CASSSDRGTDTQYF.

V usage is TRBV6-2 or TRBV6-3 and J usage is TRBJ2-7; 9 bases are shared with TRBD2. The junction had 4 bases not matched to a gene; V was cut back by 8 bases and J by 2 bases. Germline V gene data show CDR1 as MNHEY and CDR2 as SVGEGT. The CDR3 is 13 residues long. The CDR3 nucleotides are TGTGCCAGCGGAAGGACTAGCGCCTACGAGCAGTACTTC. Its translation: CASGRTSAYEQYF.